This TCR beta chain appears in the sequencing data of a study of blood T cell repertoires in COVID-19. As for the study in general: Spain, Italy and the United States supplied samples that represented acute and convalescent COVID-19. PBMCs, B-cell-depleted T cells, or T cells were the source of the cDNA or gDNA that made up the material.

As originally analysed: Amplified reference gene primers provided the basis for estimating nucleated cell counts. TCRdb's copy holds only in-frame clones and misses some; the assay was immunoSEQ multiplex PCR. V and J calls plus clone size are reproduced from that table; the DNA served to infer D and trimming. The data hold about 220,000 clones, with 82% observed a single time. The CDR3 extends over 12 amino acids. Between the trimmed V and J ends, which lost 3 bases and 16 bases, there was a span of 16 bases. Specimen: peripheral blood. The clonotype was recovered from a woman older than 75 with acute or convalescent COVID-19. J is TRBJ2-1 and V is TRBV12-3 or TRBV12-4; tentatively, D is TRBD2 (6 bases). The CDR3 nucleotides are TGTGCCAGCAGTTTTGCGGGGACCGCCGTTTTCTTC. Encoded protein: CASSFAGTAVFF.